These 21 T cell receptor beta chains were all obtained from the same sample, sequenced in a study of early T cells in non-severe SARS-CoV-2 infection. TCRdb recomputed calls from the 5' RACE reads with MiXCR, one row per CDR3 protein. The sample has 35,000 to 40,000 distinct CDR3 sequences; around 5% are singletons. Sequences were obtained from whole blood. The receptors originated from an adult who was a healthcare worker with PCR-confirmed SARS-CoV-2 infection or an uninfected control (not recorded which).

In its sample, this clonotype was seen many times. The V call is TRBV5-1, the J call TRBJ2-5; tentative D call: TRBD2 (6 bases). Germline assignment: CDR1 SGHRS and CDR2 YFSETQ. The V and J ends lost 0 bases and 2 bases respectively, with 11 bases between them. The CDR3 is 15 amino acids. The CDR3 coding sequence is TGCGCCAGCAGCTTGGTGGCGGCGGGACAAGAGACCCAGTACTTC. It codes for CASSLVAAGQETQYF. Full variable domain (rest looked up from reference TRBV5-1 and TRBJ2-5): KAGVTQTPRYLIKTRGQQVTLSCSPISGHRSVSWYQQTPGQGLQFLFEYFSETQRNKGNFPGRFSGRQFSNSRSEMNVSTLELGDSALYLCASSLVAAGQETQYFGPGTRLLVL.

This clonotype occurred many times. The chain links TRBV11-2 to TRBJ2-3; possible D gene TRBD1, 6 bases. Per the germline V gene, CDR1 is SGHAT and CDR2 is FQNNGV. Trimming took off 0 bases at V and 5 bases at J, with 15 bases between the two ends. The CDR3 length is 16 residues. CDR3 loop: CASSLEGAGLIDTQYF. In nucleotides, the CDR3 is TGTGCCAGCAGCTTAGAGGGGGCAGGGCTCATAGATACGCAGTATTTT. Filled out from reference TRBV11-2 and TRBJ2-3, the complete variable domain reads EAGVAQSPRYKIIEKRQSVAFWCNPISGHATLYWYQQILGQGPKLLIQFQNNGVVDDSQLPKDRFSAERLKGVDSTLKIQPAKLEDSAVYLCASSLEGAGLIDTQYFGPGTRLTVL.

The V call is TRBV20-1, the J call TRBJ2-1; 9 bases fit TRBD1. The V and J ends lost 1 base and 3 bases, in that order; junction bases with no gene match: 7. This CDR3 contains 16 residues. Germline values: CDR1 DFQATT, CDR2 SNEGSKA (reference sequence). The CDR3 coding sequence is TGCAGTGCTAGAGCTCCGGGACAGGGCCTCTACAATGAGCAGTTCTTC. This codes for CSARAPGQGLYNEQFF.

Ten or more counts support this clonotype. The CDR3 here is CSVVTGANTEAFF. CDR3 nucleotides: TGCAGCGTTGTGACAGGGGCTAACACTGAAGCTTTCTTT. The chain uses TRBV29-1 and TRBJ1-1; 8 bases are shared with TRBD1. The junction had 3 bases not matched to a gene; V was cut back by 4 bases and J by 2 bases. CDR3 length: 13 amino acids. Germline V gene lookup returns CDR1 SQVTM and CDR2 ANQGSEA.

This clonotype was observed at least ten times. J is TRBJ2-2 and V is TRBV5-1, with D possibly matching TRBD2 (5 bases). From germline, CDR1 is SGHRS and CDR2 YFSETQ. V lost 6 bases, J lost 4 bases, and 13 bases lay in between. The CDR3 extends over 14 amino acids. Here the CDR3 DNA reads TGCGCCAGCATGGAAGCGGCTGTCACCGGGGAGCTGTTTTTT. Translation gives CASMEAAVTGELFF.

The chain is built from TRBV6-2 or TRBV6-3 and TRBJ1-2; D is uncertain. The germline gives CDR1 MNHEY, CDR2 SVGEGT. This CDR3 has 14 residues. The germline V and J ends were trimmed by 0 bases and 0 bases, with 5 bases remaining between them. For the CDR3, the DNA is TGTGCCAGCAGTTACTCCGGGACTAACTATGGCTACACCTTC. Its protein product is CASSYSGTNYGYTF.

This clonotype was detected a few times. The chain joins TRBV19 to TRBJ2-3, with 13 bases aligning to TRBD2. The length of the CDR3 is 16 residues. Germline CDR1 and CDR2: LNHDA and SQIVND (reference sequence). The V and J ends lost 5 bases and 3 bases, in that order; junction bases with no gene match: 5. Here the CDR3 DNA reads TGTGCCAGTAGTGGACTAGCGGGAGTCAGGACAGATACGCAGTATTTT. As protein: CASSGLAGVRTDTQYF.

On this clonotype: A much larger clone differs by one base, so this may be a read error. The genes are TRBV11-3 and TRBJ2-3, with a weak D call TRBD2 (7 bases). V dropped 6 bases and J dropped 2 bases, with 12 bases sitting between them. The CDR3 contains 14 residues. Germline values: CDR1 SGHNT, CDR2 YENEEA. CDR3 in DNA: TGTGCCAGCAGGGTACGGGGGGCCACAGATACGCAGTATTTT. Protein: CASRVRGATDTQYF.

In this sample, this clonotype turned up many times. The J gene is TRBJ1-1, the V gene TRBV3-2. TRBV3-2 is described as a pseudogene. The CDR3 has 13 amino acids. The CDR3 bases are TGTGCCAGCAGCCAAGACGGACACACTGAAGCTTTCTTT. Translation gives CASSQDGHTEAFF.

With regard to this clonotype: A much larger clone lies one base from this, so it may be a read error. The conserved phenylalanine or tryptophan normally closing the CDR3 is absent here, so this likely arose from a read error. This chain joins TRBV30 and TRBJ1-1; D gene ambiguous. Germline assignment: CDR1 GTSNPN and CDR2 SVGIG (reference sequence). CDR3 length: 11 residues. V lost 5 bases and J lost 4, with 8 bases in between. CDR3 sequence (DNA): TGTGCCTGGCGGACGGCCACTGAAGCTTTCATT. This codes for CAWRTATEAFI.

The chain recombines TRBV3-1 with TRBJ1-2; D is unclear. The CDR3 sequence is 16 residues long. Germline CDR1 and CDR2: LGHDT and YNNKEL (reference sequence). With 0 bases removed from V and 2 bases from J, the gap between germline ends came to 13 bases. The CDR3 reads CASSQDGLRKNYGYTF. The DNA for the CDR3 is TGTGCCAGCAGCCAAGATGGCCTGAGGAAAAACTATGGCTACACCTTC.

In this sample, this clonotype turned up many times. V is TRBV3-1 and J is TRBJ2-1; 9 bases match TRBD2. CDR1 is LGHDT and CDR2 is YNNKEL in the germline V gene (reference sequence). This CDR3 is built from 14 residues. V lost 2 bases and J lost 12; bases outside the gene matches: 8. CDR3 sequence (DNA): TGTGCCAGCAGCCAAAGTTGGACTAGCGATGGGCAGTTCTTC. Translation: CASSQSWTSDGQFF.

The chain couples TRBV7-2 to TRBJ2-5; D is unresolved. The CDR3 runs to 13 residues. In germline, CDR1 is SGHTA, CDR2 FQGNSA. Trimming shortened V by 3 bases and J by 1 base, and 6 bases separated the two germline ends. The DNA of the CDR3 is TGTGCCAGCAGCTTCAATGCCCAAGAGACCCAGTACTTC. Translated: CASSFNAQETQYF.

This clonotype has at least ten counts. Written as DNA, the CDR3 is TGTGCCAGCAGTTTATTAGCGCTCTACAATGAGCAGTTCTTC. This translates into CASSLLALYNEQFF. This chain joins TRBV12-3 or TRBV12-4 and TRBJ2-1; the D gene is possibly TRBD2 (5 bases). The CDR3 has 14 amino acids. V was cut by 2 bases and J by 3 bases, with 8 bases left in between.

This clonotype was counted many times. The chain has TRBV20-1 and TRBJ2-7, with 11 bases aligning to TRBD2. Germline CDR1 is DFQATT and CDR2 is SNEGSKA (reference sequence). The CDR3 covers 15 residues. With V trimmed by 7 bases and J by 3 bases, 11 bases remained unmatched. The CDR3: CSVRPASGRLYEQYF. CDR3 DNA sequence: TGCAGTGTCCGGCCGGCTAGCGGGAGGCTCTACGAGCAGTACTTC.

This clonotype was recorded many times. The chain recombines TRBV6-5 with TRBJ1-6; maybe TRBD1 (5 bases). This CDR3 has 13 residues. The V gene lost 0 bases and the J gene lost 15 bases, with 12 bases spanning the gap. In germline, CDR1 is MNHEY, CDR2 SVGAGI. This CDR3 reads CASSYSGGWLLHF. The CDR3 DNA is TGTGCCAGCAGTTACTCTGGGGGGTGGCTCCTCCACTTT.

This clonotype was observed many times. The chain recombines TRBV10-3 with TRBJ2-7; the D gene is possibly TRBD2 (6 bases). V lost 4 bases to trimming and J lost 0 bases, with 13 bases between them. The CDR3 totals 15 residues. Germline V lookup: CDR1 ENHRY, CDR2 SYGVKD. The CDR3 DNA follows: TGTGCCATCAGTGTCCTGGGACTCCGCTCCTACGAGCAGTACTTC. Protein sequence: CAISVLGLRSYEQYF.

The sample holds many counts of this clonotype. In DNA form, the CDR3 reads TGCGCCAGCAGCTTGGACGGCCTCACACCCTTTAATCAGCCCCAGCATTTT. Protein: CASSLDGLTPFNQPQHF. The V call is TRBV5-1, the J call TRBJ1-5; no definite D call. Per the germline V gene, CDR1 is SGHRS and CDR2 is YFSETQ. The CDR3 totals 17 residues. The germline V and J ends were trimmed by 0 bases and 4 bases, with 17 bases remaining between them.

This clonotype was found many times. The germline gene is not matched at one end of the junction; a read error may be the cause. The CDR3 sequence is CAWREDSGALNF. The CDR3 DNA reads as TGTGCCTGGAGGGAGGATAGCGGTGCCCTCAACTTC. This sequence joins TRBV30 and TRBJ2-7, with D possibly TRBD2 on 6 matching bases. Germline CDR1 and CDR2: GTSNPN and SVGIG (reference sequence). This CDR3 has 12 amino acids.

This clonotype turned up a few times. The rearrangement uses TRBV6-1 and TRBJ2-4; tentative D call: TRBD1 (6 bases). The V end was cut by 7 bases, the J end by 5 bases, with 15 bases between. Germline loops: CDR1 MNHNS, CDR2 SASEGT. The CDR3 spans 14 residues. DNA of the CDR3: TGTGCCAGCAACCCCCTGGACAGAGAAAACATTCAGTACTTC. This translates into CASNPLDRENIQYF.

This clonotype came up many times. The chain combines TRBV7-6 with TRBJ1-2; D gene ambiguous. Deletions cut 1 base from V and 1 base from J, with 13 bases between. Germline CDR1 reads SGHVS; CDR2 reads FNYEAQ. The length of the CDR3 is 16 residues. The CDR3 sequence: CASSLEGSHFNYGYTF. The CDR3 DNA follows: TGTGCCAGCAGCTTAGAAGGGTCCCACTTTAACTATGGCTACACCTTC.